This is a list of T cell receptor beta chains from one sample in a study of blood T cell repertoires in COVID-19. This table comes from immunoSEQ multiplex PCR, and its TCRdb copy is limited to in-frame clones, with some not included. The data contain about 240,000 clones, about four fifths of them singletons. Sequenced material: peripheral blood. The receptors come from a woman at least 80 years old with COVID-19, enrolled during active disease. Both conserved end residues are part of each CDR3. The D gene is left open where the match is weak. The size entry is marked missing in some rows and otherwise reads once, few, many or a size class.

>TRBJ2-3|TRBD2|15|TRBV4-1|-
TGCGCCAGCAGCCAAGAGTTCAGCGGGGGACGAATGCAGTATTTT
CASSQEFSGGRMQYF
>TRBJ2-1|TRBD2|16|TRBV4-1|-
TGCGCCAGCAGCCCGTCTGGACTAGCGGGGGTGAATGAGCAGTTCTTC
CASSPSGLAGVNEQFF
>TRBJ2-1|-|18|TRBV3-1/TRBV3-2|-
TGTGCCAGCAGCCATGTCGAGTTAGGACTAAAACCCTACAATGAGCAGTTCTTC
CASSHVELGLKPYNEQFF
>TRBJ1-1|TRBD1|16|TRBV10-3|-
TGTGCCTCGGCCCCCGGGACAGGGGAGGGGTCCACTGAAGCTTTCTTT
CASAPGTGEGSTEAFF
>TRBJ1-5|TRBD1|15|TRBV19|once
TGTGCCAGTAGGACTCAGGGGGCTGGCAATCAGCCCCAGCATTTT
CASRTQGAGNQPQHF
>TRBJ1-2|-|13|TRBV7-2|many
TGTGCCAGCTCCCCAACAACTAACTATGGCTACACCTTC
CASSPTTNYGYTF
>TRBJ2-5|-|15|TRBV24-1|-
TGTGCCACCAGTGATTTGCGGGGGTACCAAGAGACCCAGTACTTC
CATSDLRGYQETQYF
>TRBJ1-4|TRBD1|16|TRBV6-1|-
TGTGCCAGCAGTGAGGGGACAGGTGCAACTAATGAAAAACTGTTTTTT
CASSEGTGATNEKLFF
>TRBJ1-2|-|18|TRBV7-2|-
TGTGCCAGCGGGATGCCATCGAGGTTGGGGCATTCGGGTTATGGCTACACCTTC
CASGMPSRLGHSGYGYTF
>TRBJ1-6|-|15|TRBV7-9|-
TGTGCCAGCAGCTTAGCTGGAGGGGTTAATTCACCCCTCCACTTT
CASSLAGGVNSPLHF
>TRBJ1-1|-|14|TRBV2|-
TGTGCCAGCAGGAGCCAGGGAGGAAGTTCTGAAGCTTTCTTT
CASRSQGGSSEAFF
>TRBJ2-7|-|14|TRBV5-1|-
TGCGCCAGCAGCCAACAGGATATGCGGTACGAGCAGTACTTC
CASSQQDMRYEQYF
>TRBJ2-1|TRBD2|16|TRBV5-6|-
TGTGCCAGCAGCTTACCCTCGGGAGGGTACTACAATGAGCAGTTCTTC
CASSLPSGGYYNEQFF
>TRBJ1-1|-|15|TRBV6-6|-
TGTGCCAGCAGTTACTCCGGGGGTCGTGGCACTGAAGCTTTCTTT
CASSYSGGRGTEAFF
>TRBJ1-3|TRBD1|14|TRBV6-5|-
TGTGCCAGCAGTTCCACAGGGGTTGGAAACACCATATATTTT
CASSSTGVGNTIYF
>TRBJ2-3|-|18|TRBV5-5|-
TGTGCCAGCAGCTTGGGTAACAGGGCAAAGACCCCCACAGATACGCAGTATTTT
CASSLGNRAKTPTDTQYF
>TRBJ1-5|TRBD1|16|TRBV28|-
TGTGCCAGCAGTGTGTCCGGGACAGTGAGCAATCAGCCCCAGCATTTT
CASSVSGTVSNQPQHF
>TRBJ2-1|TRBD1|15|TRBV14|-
TGTGCCAGCAGCCAAGTGCAGGGGGTTTACAATGAGCAGTTCTTC
CASSQVQGVYNEQFF
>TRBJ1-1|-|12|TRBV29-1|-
TGCAGCGTAGTAGGTGGAGGCACTGAAGCTTTCTTT
CSVVGGGTEAFF
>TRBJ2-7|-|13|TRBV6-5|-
TGTGCCAGCAGTAGGGACTTCACCTACGAGCAGTACTTC
CASSRDFTYEQYF
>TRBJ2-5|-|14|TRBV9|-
TGTGCCAGCAGCGTTTCGGGTTACCGGGAGACCCAGTACTTC
CASSVSGYRETQYF
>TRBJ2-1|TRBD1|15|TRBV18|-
TGTGCCAGCACCGAACAGGGGGCGACGGGGAATGAGCAGTTCTTC
CASTEQGATGNEQFF
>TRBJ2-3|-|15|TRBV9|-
TGTGCCAGCAGCGTAGGAGGAGGGCACCCAGATACGCAGTATTTT
CASSVGGGHPDTQYF